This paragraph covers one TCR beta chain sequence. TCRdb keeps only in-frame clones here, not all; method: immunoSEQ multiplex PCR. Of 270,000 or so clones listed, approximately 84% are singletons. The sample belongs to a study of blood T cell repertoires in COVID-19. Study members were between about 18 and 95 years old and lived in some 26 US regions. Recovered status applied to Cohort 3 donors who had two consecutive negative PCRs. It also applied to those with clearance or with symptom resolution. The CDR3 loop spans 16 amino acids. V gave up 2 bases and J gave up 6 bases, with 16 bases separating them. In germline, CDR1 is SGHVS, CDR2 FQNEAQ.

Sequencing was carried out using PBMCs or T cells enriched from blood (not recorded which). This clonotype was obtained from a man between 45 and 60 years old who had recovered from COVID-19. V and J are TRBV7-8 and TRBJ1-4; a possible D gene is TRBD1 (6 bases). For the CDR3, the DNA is TGTGCCAGCAGCTTAACACACAGGGAAAAGGATGAAAAACTGTTTTTT. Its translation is CASSLTHREKDEKLFF.